This entry features one TCR beta chain sequence. Its specificity is unknown. The data are from a study of shared clonotypes between healthy human individuals. Overall study: Three plates were used per donor for CD4 naive, three for CD4 memory, two for CD8 naive and one for CD8 memory.

Germline values: CDR1 MNHEY, CDR2 SVGAGI. V lost 6 bases and J lost 5, with 17 bases in between. This CDR3 has 15 residues. Study results and limitations: The rarefaction results pointed to incomplete sorted-subset sequencing despite large depth.

Samples underwent the assay at deep level. Profiling relied on immunoSEQ multiplex PCR, and the TCRdb table lists in-frame clones only, not all of them. The sample shows about 2,500,000 clones, approximately 94% of them seen only once. V is TRBV6-5 and J is TRBJ2-1; possibly TRBD2 for D (6 bases). This sequence originates from a man between 18 and 35 years old in good health. What was sequenced was naive CD4+ T cells sorted from blood. Described subset: CD45RA+ positively selected. This chain's CDR3 is CASRGQAVADNEQFF. The CDR3 DNA follows: TGTGCCAGCAGGGGGCAGGCGGTAGCGGACAATGAGCAGTTCTTC.